Listed below are T cell receptor beta chains from one sample, sequenced in a study of long-term antiretroviral therapy in people with HIV. TCRdb's table, derived via immunoSEQ multiplex PCR, lists solely in-frame clones and lacks some. The sample consists of more than 15,000 clones, approximately 72% of them appearing once. Sequenced material: unsorted PBMCs, taken 3.2 years after starting antiretroviral therapy. Every receptor here comes from a woman aged 40-49 years with HIV. CDR3s include the opening cysteine and the closing phenylalanine or tryptophan. A D gene is named only where the DNA matches it firmly. Only part of the rows carry a size: once, few, many, or a class if the clone is expanded.

>TRBD1|TRBV13|TRBJ1-1|NA
TGTGCCAGCGGACAGGGAGATGAAGCTTTCTTT
CASGQGDEAFF
>NA|TRBV25-1|TRBJ2-1|NA
TGTGCCAGCAGTGAAAACGACTGGAACAATGAGCAGTTCTTC
CASSENDWNNEQFF
>NA|TRBV2|TRBJ2-7|NA
TGTGCCAGCAGTGAAGCTAGGGGTGTAAACTCCTACGAGCAGTACTTC
CASSEARGVNSYEQYF
>NA|TRBV7-9|TRBJ2-7|few
TGTGCCAGCAGCCTACAGGGACCCGAGTACTTC
CASSLQGPEYF
>NA|TRBV19|TRBJ2-7|NA
TGTGCCAGTAGTATCTCGTCGAGTAGCTCCTACGAGCAGTACTTC
CASSISSSSSYEQYF
>TRBD1|TRBV29-1|TRBJ2-7|NA
TGCAGCGTTGATGGACAGGGTGGGGACGAGCAGTACTTC
CSVDGQGGDEQYF
>TRBD1|TRBV29-1|TRBJ1-5|few
TGCAGCGCGGGAACAGGGGGCTCTCAGCCCCAGCATTTT
CSAGTGGSQPQHF
>NA|TRBV28|TRBJ1-1|NA
TGTGCCAGCAGCCTGGACACTGCAGACGCTTTCTTT
CASSLDTADAFF
>NA|TRBV5-1|TRBJ2-3|NA
TGCGCCAGCAGCTTGGCCAGGGAAAGTAGCACAGATACGCAGTATTTT
CASSLARESSTDTQYF
>NA|TRBV30|TRBJ2-1|NA
TGTGCCTGGAGCCGCAGGGACTCCTACAATGAGCAGTTCTTC
CAWSRRDSYNEQFF
>NA|TRBV29-1|TRBJ2-7|NA
TGCAGCGCTTCGGACAGTACCGACTACGAGCAGTACTTC
CSASDSTDYEQYF
>NA|TRBV27|TRBJ2-7|NA
TGTGCCAGCAGTTTAGCGGGCAAACCCTACGAGCAGTACTTC
CASSLAGKPYEQYF
>NA|TRBV30|TRBJ2-6|NA
TGTGCCTGGAGTCCCGAGGGCTCTGGGGCCAACGTCCTGACTTTC
CAWSPEGSGANVLTF
>TRBD2|TRBV18|TRBJ2-3|NA
TGTGCCAGCCTATCCGGGACTAGCGGTACCACAGATACGCAGTATTTT
CASLSGTSGTTDTQYF
>NA|TRBV6-5|TRBJ2-7|NA
TGTGCCAGCCGTAGGGCGGCGGGCGTCTTGGAGCAGTACTTC
CASRRAAGVLEQYF
>NA|TRBV2|TRBJ1-4|few
TGTGCCAGCAGTGACGGACAAGCTAATGAAAAACTGTTTTTT
CASSDGQANEKLFF
>NA|TRBV2|TRBJ2-2|few
TGTGCCAGCAGTGAATTGGGTAGTGGAACCGGGGAGCTGTTTTTT
CASSELGSGTGELFF
>NA|TRBV30|TRBJ1-3|NA
TGTGCCTGGCAGGTAGCCGGAAACACCATATATTTT
CAWQVAGNTIYF
>NA|TRBV2|TRBJ1-6|few
TGTGCCAGCAGGAACAGGGACTCACCCCTCCACTTT
CASRNRDSPLHF
>NA|TRBV7-8|TRBJ1-1|NA
TGTGCCAGCAGCCGGACTAACGGGAACACTGAAGCTTTCTTT
CASSRTNGNTEAFF
>TRBD2|TRBV5-1|TRBJ2-5|few
TGCGCCAGCAGACTAGCGGGTGCTGAGACCCAGTACTTC
CASRLAGAETQYF
>NA|TRBV10-3|TRBJ2-7|NA
TGTGCCATCAGTGAGTCGGGGTCCTACGAGCAGTACTTC
CAISESGSYEQYF
>NA|TRBV27|TRBJ1-2|few
TGTGCCAGCAGTTTCCTCCCGGTACCTAACTATGGCTACACCTTC
CASSFLPVPNYGYTF
>NA|TRBV7-2|TRBJ2-2|once
TGTGCCAGCAGCATCGTAAGAAACACCGGGGAGCTGTTTTTT
CASSIVRNTGELFF
>TRBD1|TRBV7-2|TRBJ1-6|NA
TGTGCCAGCAGCCCCGGGACAGGGGCATGGGGGTCACCCCTCCACTTT
CASSPGTGAWGSPLHF
>NA|TRBV6-5|TRBJ2-7|NA
TGTGCCAGCAGTTACCTACAGGTTTACCCATCATACGAGCAGTACTTC
CASSYLQVYPSYEQYF
>NA|TRBV7-9|TRBJ2-7|NA
TGTGCCAGCAGCTTAGGACAGTTTCAGTACTTC
CASSLGQFQYF
>TRBD1|TRBV19|TRBJ2-5|NA
TGTGCCAGTAGTAACGACAGGGGTCGGTACCAAGAGACCCAGTACTTC
CASSNDRGRYQETQYF
>NA|TRBV5-4|TRBJ1-4|NA
TGTGCCAGCAGCCCCGGGACCGTTGATGAAAAACTGTTTTTT
CASSPGTVDEKLFF
>TRBD2|TRBV5-4|TRBJ2-3|NA
TGTGCCAGCAGCTTGCGACTAGCGGGGGTCTCAGATACGCAGTATTTT
CASSLRLAGVSDTQYF
>NA|TRBV4-2|TRBJ1-2|NA
TGTGCCAGCAGCCAACAATTACCCGGACAGATTAACGCTTATGGCTACACCTTC
CASSQQLPGQINAYGYTF
>NA|TRBV25-1|TRBJ2-7|NA
TGTGCTACGAGGGGAGGGGGCTACGAGCAGTACTTC
CATRGGGYEQYF
>NA|TRBV7-9|TRBJ1-2|NA
TGTGCCAGCAGCTCTACGACAGAGTCCTATGGCTACACCTTC
CASSSTTESYGYTF
>TRBD1|TRBV30|TRBJ1-2|NA
TGTGCCTGGAGTGGGGGAGGGGGCGGCTACACCTTC
CAWSGGGGGYTF
>NA|TRBV6-6|TRBJ1-4|once
TGTGCCAGCACATCACAGGGCGGGAGTGAAAAACTGTTTTTT
CASTSQGGSEKLFF
>NA|TRBV7-9|TRBJ2-2|NA
TGTGCCAGCAGCTTACCGCAGGGGCGCACCGGGGAGCTGTTTTTT
CASSLPQGRTGELFF
>NA|TRBV7-2|TRBJ2-7|NA
TGTGCCAGCAGCTTAGCTCCAGGGGTCACTTACGAGCAGTACTTC
CASSLAPGVTYEQYF
>NA|TRBV7-9|TRBJ1-4|NA
TGTGCCAGCAGCCCACAGGTGGATGAAAAACTGTTTTTT
CASSPQVDEKLFF
>TRBD1|TRBV2|TRBJ2-3|once
TGTGCCAGCGGAAGGGACAGGCGCACAGATACGCAGTATTTT
CASGRDRRTDTQYF
>NA|TRBV9|TRBJ2-2|NA
TGTGCCAGCAGCGTAAGGTGGGGGGCCGGGGAGCTGTTTTTT
CASSVRWGAGELFF
>NA|TRBV4-1|TRBJ2-7|few
TGCGCCAGCAGCCAAGACCCGTCGGGCATCAGAGAGCAGTACTTC
CASSQDPSGIREQYF
>TRBD1|TRBV5-1|TRBJ1-1|NA
TGCGCCAGCAGCGCGGGACAGGGGAATGAAGCTTTCTTT
CASSAGQGNEAFF
>TRBD1|TRBV5-6|TRBJ1-4|NA
TGTGCCAGCAGCTTCAAAAGGACAGGGGATGAAAAACTGTTTTTT
CASSFKRTGDEKLFF